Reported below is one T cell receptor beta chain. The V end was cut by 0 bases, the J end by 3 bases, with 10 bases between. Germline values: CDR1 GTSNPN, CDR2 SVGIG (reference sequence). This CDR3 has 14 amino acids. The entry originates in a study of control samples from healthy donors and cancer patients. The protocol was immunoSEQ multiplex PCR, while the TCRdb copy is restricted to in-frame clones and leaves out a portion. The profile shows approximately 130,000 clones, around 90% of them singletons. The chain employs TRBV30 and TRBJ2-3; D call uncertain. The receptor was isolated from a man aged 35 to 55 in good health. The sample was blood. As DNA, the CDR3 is TGTGCCTGGAGTGTTCGATGGATAACAGATACGCAGTATTTT. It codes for CAWSVRWITDTQYF.